The 29 T cell receptor beta chains presented below share a single source sample, sequenced in a study of blood T cells in healthy people across ages (dated by TCRdb to between 2014 and 2017). Library prep was done by 5' RACE. The sequencer was an Illumina HiSeq 2500. A second PCR of roughly 7 to 11 cycles was run with a J-beta primer mix and a sample-barcoded 5' primer. TCRdb passed the public sequencing reads through fastp at Q25 and MiXCR, retaining productive beta sequences. Here each entry gathers all rows of one CDR3 protein and keeps the most common genes and DNA. This sample gives fewer than 900,000 distinct CDR3 sequences in total; approximately 39% of them show up just once. The ten largest clonotypes hold approximately 22% of the sample. Sequences were obtained from blood. All receptors come from a woman aged 60-75 years in good health.

V gene TRBV10-3 combines with J gene TRBJ2-3, with D perhaps given as TRBD1 or TRBD2 (6 bases each). V lost 2 bases, J lost 1 base, and 13 bases lay in between. This CDR3 is 16 amino acids long. Germline loops: CDR1 ENHRY, CDR2 SYGVKD. As DNA, the CDR3 is TGTGCCATCAGTGAGCCAACGGGGGCGCGCACAGATACGCAGTATTTT. Its translation: CAISEPTGARTDTQYF.

In nucleotides, the CDR3 is TGTGCCAGCAGCCCTCGCTCGACTAGCGGGACCTACGAGCAGTACTTC. Its translation: CASSPRSTSGTYEQYF. The J gene is TRBJ2-7, the V gene TRBV3-1, with 11 bases lining up with TRBD2. Germline CDR1 reads LGHDT; CDR2 reads YNNKEL (reference sequence). This CDR3 has 16 amino acids. The junction had 7 bases not matched to a gene; V was cut back by 4 bases and J by 2 bases.

The V and J genes are TRBV20-1 and TRBJ2-1, with a weak D call TRBD2 (6 bases). V lost 6 bases and J lost 6, with 21 bases in between. The CDR3 is made up of 15 amino acids. The V gene's germline CDR1 is DFQATT and CDR2 SNEGSKA (reference sequence). CDR3 sequence: CSANPGAEGPNEQFF. The CDR3, as DNA: TGCAGTGCCAATCCCGGCGCGGAGGGCCCCAATGAGCAGTTCTTC.

In regard to this clonotype: This may be a read error, as it is one base from a much larger clone. The chain uses TRBV29-1 and TRBJ2-3; 11 nucleotides agree with TRBD2. The germline gives CDR1 SQVTM, CDR2 ANQGSEA. The CDR3 covers 15 residues. The CDR3 loop is CGVSVAGGSTDTQYF. As DNA, the CDR3 is TGCGGCGTTTCTGTAGCGGGAGGGTCTACAGATACGCAGTATTTT.

This chain joins TRBV6-2 or TRBV6-3 and TRBJ2-3; D tentatively reads TRBD1 or TRBD2 (5 bases each). The germline V and J ends were trimmed by 5 bases and 3 bases, with 12 bases remaining between them. This CDR3 is built from 14 residues. The germline V gene has CDR1 MNHEY and CDR2 SVGEGT. The CDR3 here is CASSMGRRTDTQYF. CDR3 in DNA: TGTGCCAGCAGTATGGGACGGAGGACAGATACGCAGTATTTT.

In the case of this clonotype: One end of the junction does not line up with germline, which may come from a read error. The chain has TRBV20-1 and TRBJ1-2; the D gene is possibly TRBD1 (5 bases). This CDR3 region has 12 residues. The germline CDR1 and CDR2 sequences are DFQATT and SNEGSKA (reference sequence). The CDR3 bases are TGCAGCGCTACAATAGGGGACTATGGCTACACCTTC. Translated: CSATIGDYGYTF.

This rearrangement joins TRBV2 to TRBJ2-2; possibly TRBD1 for D (5 bases). The CDR3 has 14 residues. V gave up 4 bases and J gave up 3 bases, with 9 bases separating them. The germline gives CDR1 SNHLY, CDR2 FYNNEI. CDR3 sequence (DNA): TGTGCCAGCAGTGGCCAGGGTCACACCGGGGAGCTGTTTTTT. It specifies CASSGQGHTGELFF.

The chain uses TRBV7-9 and TRBJ2-6, with D possibly matching TRBD1 (5 bases). Germline CDR1 is SEHNR and CDR2 is FQNEAQ (reference sequence). The CDR3 spans 17 residues. The germline V and J ends were trimmed by 5 bases and 1 base, with 15 bases remaining between them. CDR3 sequence (DNA): TGTGCCAGCAGCATATCTTCGCAGGGTTCTGGGGCCAACGTCCTGACTTTC. Translation: CASSISSQGSGANVLTF. Full variable domain (missing parts from reference TRBV7-9 and TRBJ2-6): DTGVSQNPRHKITKRGQNVTFRCDPISEHNRLYWYRQTLGQGPEFLTYFQNEAQLEKSRLLSDRFSAERPKGSFSTLEIQRTEQGDSAMYLCASSISSQGSGANVLTFGAGSRLTVL.

This clonotype was seen more than once but under ten times. The chain has TRBV4-2 and TRBJ2-3; 7 bases match TRBD2. Trimming cost V 6 bases and J 1 base; bases outside gene matches: 4. The CDR3 covers 14 residues. In germline, CDR1 is LGHNA, CDR2 YNFKEQ. The CDR3 DNA is TGTGCCAGCAGACCGGCGGGGGGCACAGATACGCAGTATTTT. Translated, it gives CASRPAGGTDTQYF.

This clonotype was seen a few times. The J gene is TRBJ2-1, the V gene TRBV24-1; the D gene is possibly TRBD2 (6 bases). The CDR3 spans 16 residues. The V gene's germline CDR1 is KGHDR and CDR2 SFDVKD. The V and J ends lost 4 bases and 0 bases respectively, with 12 bases between them. Here the CDR3 DNA reads TGTGCCACCAGTGAACCGGGAGATCTCTCCTACAATGAGCAGTTCTTC. Amino acid sequence: CATSEPGDLSYNEQFF.

This rearrangement joins TRBV20-1 to TRBJ2-3, with 11 bases identical to TRBD2. This CDR3 comprises 14 residues. V was pared by 6 bases and J by 6 bases, with 8 bases of the junction left unmatched. Germline V lookup: CDR1 DFQATT, CDR2 SNEGSKA (reference sequence). The DNA of the CDR3 is TGCAGTGCCTACGGGACTAGCGGCGCGGATACGCAGTATTTT. Amino acid sequence: CSAYGTSGADTQYF.

This clonotype was seen more than once but under ten times. The chain is built from TRBV5-6 and TRBJ1-2; TRBD1 might be the D (6 bases). The length of the CDR3 is 15 residues. CDR1 and CDR2 from the germline V gene are SGHDT and YYEEEE. V lost 0 bases and J lost 0, with 9 bases in between. CDR3 residues: CASSLAGTPNYGYTF. Written as DNA, the CDR3 is TGTGCCAGCAGCTTGGCCGGGACACCTAACTATGGCTACACCTTC.

This clonotype was detected many times. The chain couples TRBV4-3 to TRBJ2-5; D uncertain. The V and J ends lost 0 bases and 1 base respectively, with 9 bases between them. Germline V gene lookup returns CDR1 LGHNA and CDR2 YSLEER. CDR3 length: 15 amino acids. The CDR3 DNA follows: TGCGCCAGCAGCCAAGACCCCCCCGGCCAAGAGACCCAGTACTTC. It is translated as CASSQDPPGQETQYF.

This clonotype showed up many times. The rearrangement uses TRBV14 and TRBJ1-2; D is ambiguous. The germline CDR1 and CDR2 sequences are SGHDN and FVKESK. This CDR3 region has 11 residues. V was pared by 4 bases and J by 8 bases, with 8 bases between. The CDR3 loop reads CASSPTRGYTF. The CDR3 bases are TGTGCCAGCAGCCCCACTCGGGGCTACACCTTC.

The gene calls are TRBV18 and TRBJ1-1; D unclear. Per germline, CDR1 KGHSH and CDR2 LQKENI. V lost 5 bases and J 2 bases, leaving 9 bases between the germline ends. CDR3 length: 13 amino acids. Here the CDR3 reads CASSGDENTEAFF. CDR3 nucleotides: TGTGCCAGCTCAGGGGATGAAAACACTGAAGCTTTCTTT.

This clonotype was counted a few times. The chain couples TRBV29-1 to TRBJ1-2; unclear D gene. This CDR3 has 11 amino acids. Germline V lookup: CDR1 SQVTM, CDR2 ANQGSEA. The DNA of the CDR3 is TGCAGTACCGGACCCGTGGGTGTCTACACCTTC. Translation: CSTGPVGVYTF. Combining the CDR3 with reference TRBV29-1 and TRBJ1-2 gives the whole variable domain SAVISQKPSRDICQRGTSLTIQCQVDSQVTMMFWYRQQPGQSLTLIATANQGSEATYESGFVIDKFPISRPNLTFSTLTVSNMSPEDSSIYLCSTGPVGVYTFGSGTRLTVV.

This clonotype was seen more than once but under ten times. The chain is built from TRBV4-2 and TRBJ1-5; no firm D call. This CDR3 region has 16 residues. V lost 0 bases and J 0 bases, leaving 9 bases between the germline ends. The germline V gene has CDR1 LGHNA and CDR2 YNFKEQ. The CDR3 region is CASSQDVGYSNQPQHF. The CDR3 DNA reads TGTGCCAGCAGCCAAGATGTGGGATATAGCAATCAGCCCCAGCATTTT.

This rearrangement joins TRBV12-3 or TRBV12-4 to TRBJ1-2; D gene unclear. The ends were cut back, 6 bases at V and 0 bases at J, with 11 bases in the middle. CDR3 size: 14 residues. The CDR3 DNA follows: TGTGCCAGCAGGGTAGGGTCGGCTAACTATGGCTACACCTTC. Translation: CASRVGSANYGYTF.

The chain joins TRBV29-1 to TRBJ2-7, with 9 nucleotides matching TRBD1. The end of the DNA fits TRBJ2-5 better, so the J call may be wrong. This CDR3 comprises 13 residues. CDR1 and CDR2 (germline): SQVTM, ANQGSEA. CDR3 nucleotides: TGCGGAAGTATAAAGACAGGGGGTGAGACCCAGTACTTC. It codes for CGSIKTGGETQYF.

This clonotype was recorded only once. V usage is TRBV6-2 or TRBV6-3 and J usage is TRBJ2-7; D is undetermined. Germline-derived CDR1 and CDR2 are MNHEY and SVGEGT. Trimming took off 2 bases at V and 2 bases at J, with 10 bases between the two ends. This CDR3 has 14 residues. Here the CDR3 reads CASSYQSTTYEQYF. The DNA of the CDR3 is TGTGCCAGCAGTTACCAATCCACAACCTACGAGCAGTACTTC.

This clonotype was seen more than once but under ten times. This rearrangement joins TRBV11-2 to TRBJ2-1, with TRBD2 matching over 7 bases. The CDR3 contains 14 residues. Germline CDR1 is SGHAT and CDR2 is FQNNGV. J gave up 7 bases and V 5 bases, and 8 bases lay outside the gene matches. The DNA for the CDR3 is TGTGCCAGCAGCCTAGCGGTCCGCTGGAATGAGCAGTTCTTC. Protein sequence: CASSLAVRWNEQFF.

This clonotype was seen ten or more times. The gene calls are TRBV6-2 or TRBV6-3 and TRBJ2-5; D may be TRBD2 (7 bases). This CDR3 region has 11 residues. Germline V gene lookup returns CDR1 MNHEY and CDR2 SVGEGT. The V end lost 10 bases, the J end lost 6 bases, and 12 bases lay between the germline ends. The CDR3 spells CAIGGPKTQYF. The CDR3 DNA reads TGTGCCATCGGGGGGCCAAAGACCCAGTACTTC.

J is TRBJ1-4 and V is TRBV6-2 or TRBV6-3; tentative D call: TRBD1 (5 bases). Trimming took off 2 bases at V and 5 bases at J, with 15 bases between the two ends. This CDR3 has 16 amino acids. The germline V gene has CDR1 MNHEY and CDR2 SVGEGT. This chain's CDR3 is CASSYPPIGANEKLFF. CDR3 coding DNA: TGTGCCAGCAGTTACCCGCCGATTGGGGCAAATGAAAAACTGTTTTTT.

This chain links TRBV7-2 with TRBJ2-1; 12 bases align to TRBD2. The CDR3 is made up of 15 amino acids. Germline loops: CDR1 SGHTA, CDR2 FQGNSA. V shed 1 base, J shed 10 bases, and the junction held 5 bases outside the gene matches. The CDR3 DNA reads TGTGCCAGCAGCTTAGTCCTAGCGGGGGGGTGGGAGCAGTTCTTC. Translation gives CASSLVLAGGWEQFF.

V usage is TRBV7-9 and J usage is TRBJ1-4; D perhaps matches TRBD1 (5 bases). Trimming left V 3 bases short and J 14 bases short, with 16 bases between. Germline V gene sequence: CDR1 SEHNR, CDR2 FQNEAQ (reference sequence). The CDR3 loop spans 13 amino acids. The CDR3 DNA reads as TGTGCCAGCAGCTTGGCGGGGGAAGGACGGCTGTTTTTT. This codes for CASSLAGEGRLFF.

Only a few counts were recorded for this clonotype. The chain recombines TRBV20-1 with TRBJ1-1; 9 nucleotides match TRBD1. V lost 6 bases to trimming and J lost 7 bases; unmatched junction nucleotides: 15. Per the germline V gene, CDR1 is DFQATT and CDR2 is SNEGSKA (reference sequence). This CDR3 contains 15 residues. CDR3 DNA: TGCAGTGCACGGGACAGGGTCACCCCCTCTTATGAAGCTTTCTTT. Translating gives CSARDRVTPSYEAFF.

The V and J genes are TRBV5-1 and TRBJ2-5; 7 bases map to TRBD2. Unmatched junction bases numbered 30, after V lost 0 bases and J lost 4 bases. CDR1 and CDR2 from the germline V gene are SGHRS and YFSETQ. The CDR3 totals 23 residues. CDR3 bases: TGCGCCAGCAGCTTGGCCGATTCCAGACGCGGCGGGGCTAGCGGCAGGGCTATAGAGACCCAGTACTTC. Protein product: CASSLADSRRGGASGRAIETQYF.

The rearrangement links TRBV7-9 to TRBJ1-2; D gene unclear. From germline, CDR1 is SEHNR and CDR2 FQNEAQ (reference sequence). The CDR3 runs 10 residues. Trimming cost V 3 bases and J 8 bases, with 4 bases left between them. Here the CDR3 DNA reads TGTGCCAGCAGCTTTGAAGGCTACACCTTC. Translation: CASSFEGYTF.

The rearrangement links TRBV3-1 to TRBJ1-4; no reliable D call. V was shortened by 4 bases and J by 7 bases, with 7 bases between the two germline ends. Per germline, CDR1 LGHDT and CDR2 YNNKEL (reference sequence). CDR3 length: 12 residues. CDR3 coding DNA: TGTGCCAGCAGCCCTACAGCTGAAAAACTGTTTTTT. Amino acid sequence: CASSPTAEKLFF.